This TCR beta chain is from a study of cytomegalovirus exposure and HLA in healthy donors. Whole-study results and caveats: As was reported, the HLA-A and HLA-B alleles of most subjects were accurately predicted from TCR beta sequences.

CDR1 and CDR2 (germline): MNHEY, SMNVEV (reference sequence). The CDR3 is made up of 16 amino acids. Trimming at V came to 3 bases and at J to 9 bases, leaving 7 bases not matched to a gene. Comments on this clone: The antigen is unknown.

Amplification used 60 Vbeta primers and 13 Jbeta primers. Data came from immunoSEQ multiplex PCR; TCRdb stores just in-frame clones and leaves some out. The sample has approximately 110,000 clones, just under 75% seen once. The specimen sequenced was PBMCs. This TCR derives from a man aged 45-60 years in good health and CMV-seropositive. The chain links TRBV27 to TRBJ2-1; 14 bases match TRBD2. The CDR3 nucleotides are TGTGCCAGCAGTTTTCTAGGGACTAGCGGGAGAAGTGAGCAGTTCTTC. Amino acid sequence: CASSFLGTSGRSEQFF.